This T cell receptor beta chain was retrieved from a study of blood T cell repertoires in COVID-19. Across the study: Spain, Italy and the United States supplied samples that represented acute and convalescent COVID-19.

Here immunoSEQ multiplex PCR was the method, and the copy in TCRdb shows in-frame clones only, minus some. Among under 350,000 clones, about 86% were seen once, and the ten largest hold around 4.5%. The source is a woman in her thirties or forties with acute COVID-19. Sequencing input: PBMCs or T cells enriched from blood (not recorded which).

The CDR3 bases are TGTGCCAGCAGCTTAGGTCGGGGGGCTGGTGGCTACACCTTC. It is translated as CASSLGRGAGGYTF. This sequence joins TRBV7-2 and TRBJ1-2; a possible D gene is TRBD1 (6 bases). The CDR3 totals 14 residues. The ends were cut back, 1 base at V and 7 bases at J, with 13 bases in the middle. The germline CDR1 and CDR2 sequences are SGHTA and FQGNSA. Variable domain in full (rest from reference TRBV7-2 and TRBJ1-2): GAGVSQSPSNKVTEKGKDVELRCDPISGHTALYWYRQSLGQGLEFLIYFQGNSAPDKSGLPSDRFSAERTGGSVSTLTIQRTQQEDSAVYLCASSLGRGAGGYTFGSGTRLTVV.